These T cell receptor beta chains were read from a single sample in a study of T cells after yellow fever vaccination. From the 5' RACE reads, TCRdb called clonotypes with MiXCR, one entry per CDR3 protein. The repertoire holds approximately 180,000 distinct CDR3 sequences, with 5.5% to 7.5% as singletons. The input for sequencing was CD4+ T cells sorted from PBMCs, taken on the day of the first yellow fever vaccination. All receptors come from a man between 18 and 29 years old who received the YFV17D yellow fever vaccine. CDR3s include the opening cysteine and the closing phenylalanine or tryptophan. Each record gives: J gene, clone size, V gene, D gene, CDR3 DNA, CDR3 protein. D genes are given only for firm matches. Clone size appears in some rows only: once, few, many, or a class for an expanded clone.

TRBJ2-7 . TRBV7-2 TRBD1 TGTGCCAGCAGCTCCCGGACAGGGATGAGCTCCTACGAGCAGTACTTC CASSSRTGMSSYEQYF
TRBJ1-1 few TRBV12-3/TRBV12-4 . TGTGCCAGCAGGGTCTATTACACTGAAGCTTTCTTT CASRVYYTEAFF
TRBJ2-2 many TRBV11-3 . TGTGCCAGCAGCTCCCCGATCGGGGAGCTGTTTTTT CASSSPIGELFF
TRBJ1-6 many TRBV20-1 TRBD1 TGCAGTGCCCAAGACAGGGGTTCACCCCTCCACTTT CSAQDRGSPLHF
TRBJ2-6 few TRBV7-8 TRBD1 TGTGCCAGCAGCCTTGGCCCGGACAGGCGCTCCCTCTCTGGGGCCAACGTCCTGACTTTC CASSLGPDRRSLSGANVLTF
TRBJ2-6 few TRBV7-9 . TGTGCCAGCAGGCGGGGGCAAACCTCTGGGGCCAACGTCCTGACTTTC CASRRGQTSGANVLTF
TRBJ1-5 few TRBV20-1 . TGCAGTTGGGTCCGCGAAGGCAATCAGCCCCAGCATTTT CSWVREGNQPQHF
TRBJ1-5 . TRBV6-2/TRBV6-3 TRBD1 TGTGCCAGCGGTCCGGGACAGGGCTGGAATCAGCCCCAGCATTTT CASGPGQGWNQPQHF
TRBJ1-5 many TRBV28 . TGTGCCAGCAGTTTAGAGTTGAGCAATCAGCCCCAGCATTTT CASSLELSNQPQHF
TRBJ2-3 many TRBV4-3 TRBD2 TGCGCCAGCAGCCCTAGCGGGACCTCTTACTCGAGCACAGATACGCAGTATTTT CASSPSGTSYSSTDTQYF
TRBJ2-3 many TRBV2 . TGTGCCAGCAGAGAAGGGCGGCAATCAGATACGCAGTATTTT CASREGRQSDTQYF
TRBJ1-5 . TRBV5-8 . TGTGCCAGCAGCTTGGGCGCGGATTACCAGCCCCAGCATTTT CASSLGADYQPQHF
TRBJ1-2 few TRBV7-2 TRBD1 TGTGCCAGCAGCTTAAGGGACAGCTATGGCTACACCTTC CASSLRDSYGYTF
TRBJ1-1 . TRBV18 . TGTGCCAGCTCACCAGGGAAGAACACTGAAGCTTTCTTT CASSPGKNTEAFF
TRBJ2-3 many TRBV5-1 . TGCGCCAGCAGCTTGGGTAGGGGCACAGATACGCAGTATTTT CASSLGRGTDTQYF
TRBJ2-5 . TRBV9 . TGTGCCAGCAGCGTAGAGGTCCGGGGGGAGACCCAGTACTTC CASSVEVRGETQYF
TRBJ1-2 few TRBV7-2 . TGTGCCAGCAGCTCGGAGCGGAGACATGGCTACACCTTC CASSSERRHGYTF
TRBJ2-5 many TRBV6-5 TRBD1 TGTGCCAGCGGTTTCAGGGGGCCAGAGACCCAGTACTTC CASGFRGPETQYF
TRBJ2-5 many TRBV20-1 . TGCAGTAGCCCAGGGGGGCGTCAAGAGACCCAGTACTTC CSSPGGRQETQYF
TRBJ1-1 . TRBV7-2 . TGTGCCAGCAGCCGCCGGGTGGGGAACACTGAAGCTTTCTTT CASSRRVGNTEAFF
TRBJ1-5 few TRBV2 . TGTGCCAGCAGTGAAGGCAGGACCCACTATCAGCCCCAGCATTTT CASSEGRTHYQPQHF
TRBJ2-3 many TRBV29-1 TRBD1 TGCAGCGTTAGACACAGGGGTTTTGATACGCAGTATTTT CSVRHRGFDTQYF
TRBJ2-2 many TRBV5-6 . TGTGCCAGCAGACTAGAGGCCGGGGAGCTGTTTTTT CASRLEAGELFF
TRBJ2-7 many TRBV6-5 . TGTGCCAGCAGCGGGCAGGGAACCTACGAGCAGTACTTC CASSGQGTYEQYF
TRBJ2-2 many TRBV5-1 . TGCGCCAGCAGCTTCACCAGGGTCACCGGGGAGCTGTTTTTT CASSFTRVTGELFF
TRBJ1-5 . TRBV6-6 . TGTGCCAGCAGTTACGGTCAGGGGAGGCAGCCCCAGCATTTT CASSYGQGRQPQHF
TRBJ1-1 few TRBV5-1 . TGCGCCAGCAGCTCAGGCCAGGGTATGATGGGCACTGAAGCTTTCTTT CASSSGQGMMGTEAFF
TRBJ2-5 many TRBV20-1 TRBD2 TGCAGTGCCGGGGGGGGCAGAGAGACCCAGTACTTC CSAGGGRETQYF
TRBJ1-2 many TRBV12-3/TRBV12-4 TRBD1 TGTGCCAGCAGTTTATCTGTCGTGGGACAGGGGTTTGGCTACACCTTC CASSLSVVGQGFGYTF
TRBJ1-5 few TRBV7-2 . TGTGCCAGCAGCCAACCCGGAAGAGGGGGTCTCCAGCCCCAGCATTTT CASSQPGRGGLQPQHF
TRBJ2-5 . TRBV5-6 . TGTGCCAGCAGCCCCGGGCCCCTCCGAGAGACCCAGTACTTC CASSPGPLRETQYF
TRBJ2-5 many TRBV7-9 . TGTGCCAGCAACGGACGGCAAGAGACCCAGTACTTC CASNGRQETQYF
TRBJ1-1 . TRBV7-3 . TGTGCCAGCAGCCCCCTCGGCATAGACACTGAAGCTTTCTTT CASSPLGIDTEAFF
TRBJ1-4 many TRBV7-9 . TGTGCCAGCAGCTACTCCGGGTCCTGGAATGAAAAACTGTTTTTT CASSYSGSWNEKLFF
TRBJ2-1 many TRBV5-1 . TGCGCCAGCAGCCCGGAACCGCAGGGTAGCTACAATGAGCAGTTCTTC CASSPEPQGSYNEQFF
TRBJ1-1 few TRBV10-3 . TGTGCCATTAGACGGACAGAGGTTTCTGAAGCTTTCTTT CAIRRTEVSEAFF
TRBJ2-7 . TRBV29-1 . TGCAGCGTAGGCCTACTACGCGGCGAGCAGTACTTC CSVGLLRGEQYF
TRBJ2-1 many TRBV7-9 TRBD2 TGTGCCAGCAGCTTGAGCGGGGTGTACAATGAGCAGTTCTTC CASSLSGVYNEQFF
TRBJ2-3 many TRBV20-1 TRBD1 TGCAGTGCTAGAGGACAGGGTCGAGGTACGCAGTATTTT CSARGQGRGTQYF
TRBJ2-1 many TRBV11-2 . TGTGCCAGCGGGCGCTCCTACAATGAGCAGTTCTTC CASGRSYNEQFF
TRBJ2-2 . TRBV7-7 TRBD1 TGTGCCAGCAGCTTAGATGACAGGGGGATACAGAACACCGGGGAGCTGTTTTTT CASSLDDRGIQNTGELFF